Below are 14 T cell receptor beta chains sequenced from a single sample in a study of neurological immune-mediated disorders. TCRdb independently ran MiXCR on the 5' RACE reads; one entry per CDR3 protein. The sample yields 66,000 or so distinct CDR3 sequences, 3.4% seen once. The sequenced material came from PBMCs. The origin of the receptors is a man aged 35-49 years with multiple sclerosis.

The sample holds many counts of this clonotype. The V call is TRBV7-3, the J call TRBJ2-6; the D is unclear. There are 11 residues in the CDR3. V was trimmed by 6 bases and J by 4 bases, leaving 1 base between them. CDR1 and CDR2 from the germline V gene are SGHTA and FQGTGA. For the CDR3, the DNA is TGTGCCAGCAGAGGGGCCAACGTCCTGACTTTC. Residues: CASRGANVLTF.

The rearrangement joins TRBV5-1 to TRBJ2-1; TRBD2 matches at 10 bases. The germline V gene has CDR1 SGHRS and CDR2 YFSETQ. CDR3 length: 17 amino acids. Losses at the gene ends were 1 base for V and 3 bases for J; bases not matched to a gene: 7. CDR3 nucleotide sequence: TGCGCCAGCAGCTTGTTCAGTTGGACTAGCGGCTACAATGAGCAGTTCTTC. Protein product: CASSLFSWTSGYNEQFF. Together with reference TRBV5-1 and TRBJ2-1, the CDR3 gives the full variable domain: KAGVTQTPRYLIKTRGQQVTLSCSPISGHRSVSWYQQTPGQGLQFLFEYFSETQRNKGNFPGRFSGRQFSNSRSEMNVSTLELGDSALYLCASSLFSWTSGYNEQFFGPGTRLTVL.

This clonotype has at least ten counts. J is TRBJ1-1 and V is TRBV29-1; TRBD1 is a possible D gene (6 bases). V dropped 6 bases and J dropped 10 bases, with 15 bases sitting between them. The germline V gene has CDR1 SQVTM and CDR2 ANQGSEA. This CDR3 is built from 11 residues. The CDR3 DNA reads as TGCAGCGTGGAGGGGGTGAAGGGAGCTTTCTTT. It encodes CSVEGVKGAFF.

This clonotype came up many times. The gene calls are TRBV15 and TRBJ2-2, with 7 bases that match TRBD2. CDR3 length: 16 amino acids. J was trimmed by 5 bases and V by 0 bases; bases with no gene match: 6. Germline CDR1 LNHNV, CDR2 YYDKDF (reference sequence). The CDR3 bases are TGTGCCACCAGCAGAGAGGTAGCGGGTAATACCGGGGAGCTGTTTTTT. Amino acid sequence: CATSREVAGNTGELFF.

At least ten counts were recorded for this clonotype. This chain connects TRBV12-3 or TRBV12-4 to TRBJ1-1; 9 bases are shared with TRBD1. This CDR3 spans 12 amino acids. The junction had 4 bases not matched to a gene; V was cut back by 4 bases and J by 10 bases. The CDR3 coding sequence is TGTGCCAGCAGTTCGGGACAGGGACTAGCTTTCTTT. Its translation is CASSSGQGLAFF.

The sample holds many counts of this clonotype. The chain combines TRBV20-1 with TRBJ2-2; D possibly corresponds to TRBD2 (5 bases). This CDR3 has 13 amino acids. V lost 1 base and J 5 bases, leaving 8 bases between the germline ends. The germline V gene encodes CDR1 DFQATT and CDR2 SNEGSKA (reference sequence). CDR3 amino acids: CSARVTGTGELFF. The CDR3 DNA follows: TGCAGTGCTAGAGTGACGGGAACCGGGGAGCTGTTTTTT.

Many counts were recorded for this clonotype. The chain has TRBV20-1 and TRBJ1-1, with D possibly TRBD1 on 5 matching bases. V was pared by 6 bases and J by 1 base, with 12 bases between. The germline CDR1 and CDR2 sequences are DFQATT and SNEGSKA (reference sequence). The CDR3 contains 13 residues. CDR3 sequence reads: CSARQNKNTEAFF. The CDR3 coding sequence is TGCAGTGCCCGACAGAACAAGAACACTGAAGCTTTCTTT.

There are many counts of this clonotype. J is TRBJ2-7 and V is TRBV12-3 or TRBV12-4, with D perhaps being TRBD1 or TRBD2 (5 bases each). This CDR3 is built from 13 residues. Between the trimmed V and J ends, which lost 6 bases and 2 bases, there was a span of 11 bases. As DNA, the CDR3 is TGTGCCAGCAGCCCCGGGACCCCCTACGAGCAGTACTTC. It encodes CASSPGTPYEQYF.

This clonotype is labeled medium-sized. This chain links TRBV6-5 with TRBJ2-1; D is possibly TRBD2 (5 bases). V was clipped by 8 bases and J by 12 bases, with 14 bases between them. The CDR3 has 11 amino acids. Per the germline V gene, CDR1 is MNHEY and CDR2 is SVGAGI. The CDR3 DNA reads TGTGCCAGCGGGGAGACCCAGTGGCAGTTCTTC. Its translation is CASGETQWQFF.

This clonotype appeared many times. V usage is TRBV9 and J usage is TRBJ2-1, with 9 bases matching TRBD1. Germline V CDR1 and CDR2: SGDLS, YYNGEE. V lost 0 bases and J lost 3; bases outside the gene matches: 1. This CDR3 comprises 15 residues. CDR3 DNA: TGTGCCAGCAGCGTAGGACAGGGGGTCTACAATGAGCAGTTCTTC. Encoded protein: CASSVGQGVYNEQFF.

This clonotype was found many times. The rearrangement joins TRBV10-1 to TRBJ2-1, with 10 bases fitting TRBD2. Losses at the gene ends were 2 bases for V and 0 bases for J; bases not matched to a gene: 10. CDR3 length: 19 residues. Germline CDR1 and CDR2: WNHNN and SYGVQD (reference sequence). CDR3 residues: CASSELVAGGLSSYNEQFF. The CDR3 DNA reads TGCGCCAGCAGTGAGCTAGTAGCGGGAGGCCTTTCCTCCTACAATGAGCAGTTCTTC.

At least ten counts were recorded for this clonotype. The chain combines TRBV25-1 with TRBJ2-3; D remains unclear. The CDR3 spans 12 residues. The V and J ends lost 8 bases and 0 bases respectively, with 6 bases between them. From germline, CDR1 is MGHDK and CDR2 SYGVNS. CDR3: CASASSTDTQYF. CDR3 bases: TGTGCCAGCGCCTCTAGCACAGATACGCAGTATTTT.

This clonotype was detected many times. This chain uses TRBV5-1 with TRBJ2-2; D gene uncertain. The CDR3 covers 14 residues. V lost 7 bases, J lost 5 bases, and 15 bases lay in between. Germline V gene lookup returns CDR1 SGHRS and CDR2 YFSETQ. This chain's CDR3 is CASAPDWVTGELFF. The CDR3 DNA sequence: TGCGCCAGCGCTCCCGACTGGGTAACCGGGGAGCTGTTTTTT.

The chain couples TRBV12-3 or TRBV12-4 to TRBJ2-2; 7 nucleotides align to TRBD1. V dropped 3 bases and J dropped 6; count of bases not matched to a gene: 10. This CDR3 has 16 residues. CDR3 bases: TGTGCCAGCAGTTTCAGGGGGTATGGGGCGTCCGGGGAGCTGTTTTTT. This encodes CASSFRGYGASGELFF.